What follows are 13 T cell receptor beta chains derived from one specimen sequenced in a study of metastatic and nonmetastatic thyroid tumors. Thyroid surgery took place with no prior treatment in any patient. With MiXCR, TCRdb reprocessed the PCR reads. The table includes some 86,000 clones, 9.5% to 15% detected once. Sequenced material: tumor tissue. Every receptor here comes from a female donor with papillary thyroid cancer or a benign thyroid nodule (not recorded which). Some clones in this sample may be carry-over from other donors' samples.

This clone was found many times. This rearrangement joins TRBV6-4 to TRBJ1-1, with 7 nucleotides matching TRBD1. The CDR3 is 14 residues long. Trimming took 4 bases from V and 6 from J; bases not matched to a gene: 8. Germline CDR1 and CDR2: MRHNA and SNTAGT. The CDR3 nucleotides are TGTGCCAGCAGTGTACAGGGGCGGAGGCCTGAAGCTTTCTTT. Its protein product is CASSVQGRRPEAFF.

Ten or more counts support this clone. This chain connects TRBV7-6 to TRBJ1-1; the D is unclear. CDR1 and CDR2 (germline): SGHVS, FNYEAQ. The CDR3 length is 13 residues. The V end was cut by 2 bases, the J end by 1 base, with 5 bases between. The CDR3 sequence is CASSLHPNTEAFF. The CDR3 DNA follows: TGTGCCAGCAGCTTACATCCGAACACTGAAGCTTTCTTT.

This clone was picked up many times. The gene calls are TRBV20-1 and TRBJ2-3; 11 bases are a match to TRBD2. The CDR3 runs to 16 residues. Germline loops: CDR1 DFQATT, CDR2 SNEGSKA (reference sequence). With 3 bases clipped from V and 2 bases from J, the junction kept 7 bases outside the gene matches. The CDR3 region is CSASSLAGGHTDTQYF. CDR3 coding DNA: TGCAGTGCTAGTAGCCTAGCGGGAGGTCACACAGATACGCAGTATTTT.

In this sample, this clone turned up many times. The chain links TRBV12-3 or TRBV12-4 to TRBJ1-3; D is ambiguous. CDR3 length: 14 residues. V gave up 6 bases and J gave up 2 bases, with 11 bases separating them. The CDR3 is CASRIGLPGNTIYF. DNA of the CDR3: TGTGCCAGCAGGATAGGGTTACCTGGAAACACCATATATTTT.

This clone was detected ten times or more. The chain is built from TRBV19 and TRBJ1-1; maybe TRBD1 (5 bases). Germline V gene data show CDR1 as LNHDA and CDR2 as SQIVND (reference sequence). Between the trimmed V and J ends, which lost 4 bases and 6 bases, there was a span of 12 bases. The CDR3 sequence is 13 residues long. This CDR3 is CASSTPGKAEAFF. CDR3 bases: TGTGCCAGTAGTACCCCAGGGAAAGCTGAAGCTTTCTTT. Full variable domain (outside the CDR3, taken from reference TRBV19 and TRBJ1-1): DGGITQSPKYLFRKEGQNVTLSCEQNLNHDAMYWYRQDPGQGLRLIYYSQIVNDFQKGDIAEGYSVSREKKESFPLTVTSAQKNPTAFYLCASSTPGKAEAFFGQGTRLTVV.

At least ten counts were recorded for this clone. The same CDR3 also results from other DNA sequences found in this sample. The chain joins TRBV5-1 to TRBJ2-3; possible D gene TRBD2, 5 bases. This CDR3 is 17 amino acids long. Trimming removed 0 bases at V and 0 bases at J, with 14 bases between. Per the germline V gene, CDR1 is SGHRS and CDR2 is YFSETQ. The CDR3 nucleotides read TGCGCCAGCAGCTTGGGTAGCGCGTCACCGAGCACAGATACGCAGTATTTT. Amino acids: CASSLGSASPSTDTQYF.

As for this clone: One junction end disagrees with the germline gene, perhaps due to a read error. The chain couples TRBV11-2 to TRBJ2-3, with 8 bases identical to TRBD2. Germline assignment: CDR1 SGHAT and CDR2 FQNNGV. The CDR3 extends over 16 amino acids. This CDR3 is CASSPGSGRVTGTQYF. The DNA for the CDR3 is TGTGCCAGCAGTCCGGGGAGCGGGAGAGTCACAGGTACGCAGTATTTT. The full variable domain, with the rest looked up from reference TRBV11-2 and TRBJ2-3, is EAGVAQSPRYKIIEKRQSVAFWCNPISGHATLYWYQQILGQGPKLLIQFQNNGVVDDSQLPKDRFSAERLKGVDSTLKIQPAKLEDSAVYLCASSPGSGRVTGTQYFGPGTRLTVL.

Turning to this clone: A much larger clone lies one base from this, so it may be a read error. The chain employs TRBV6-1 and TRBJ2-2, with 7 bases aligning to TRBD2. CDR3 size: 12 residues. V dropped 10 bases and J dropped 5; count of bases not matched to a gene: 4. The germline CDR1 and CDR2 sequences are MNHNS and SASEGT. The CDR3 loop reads CATTGGTGELFF. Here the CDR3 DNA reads TGTGCCACTACGGGGGGAACCGGGGAGCTGTTTTTT.

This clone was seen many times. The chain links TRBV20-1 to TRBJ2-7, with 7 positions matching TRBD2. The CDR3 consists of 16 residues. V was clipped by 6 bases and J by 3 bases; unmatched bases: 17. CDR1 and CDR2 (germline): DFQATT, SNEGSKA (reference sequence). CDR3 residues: CSARGRLAEENYEQYF. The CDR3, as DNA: TGCAGTGCCCGGGGGAGACTAGCAGAAGAAAACTACGAGCAGTACTTC.

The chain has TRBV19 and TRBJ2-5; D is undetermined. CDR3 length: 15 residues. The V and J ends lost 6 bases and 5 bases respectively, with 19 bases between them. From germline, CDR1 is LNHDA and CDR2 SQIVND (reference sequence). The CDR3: CASRGTAHPPETQYF. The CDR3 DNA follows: TGTGCCAGTAGGGGAACAGCCCACCCTCCGGAGACCCAGTACTTC.

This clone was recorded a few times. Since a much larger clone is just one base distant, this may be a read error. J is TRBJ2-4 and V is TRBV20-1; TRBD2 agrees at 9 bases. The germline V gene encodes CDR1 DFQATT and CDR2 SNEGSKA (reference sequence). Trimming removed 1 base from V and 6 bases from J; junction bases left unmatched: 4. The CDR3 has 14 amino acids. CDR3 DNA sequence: TGCAGTGCTAGAGTAGCGGGAGTTGTAAACATTCAGTACTTC. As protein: CSARVAGVVNIQYF.

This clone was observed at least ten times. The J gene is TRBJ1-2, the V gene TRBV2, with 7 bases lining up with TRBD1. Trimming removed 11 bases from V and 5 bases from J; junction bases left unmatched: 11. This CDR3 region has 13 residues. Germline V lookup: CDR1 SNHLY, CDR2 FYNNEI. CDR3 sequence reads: CAGRLQGEYGYTF. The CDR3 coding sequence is TGTGCCGGGAGACTCCAGGGGGAGTATGGCTACACCTTC.

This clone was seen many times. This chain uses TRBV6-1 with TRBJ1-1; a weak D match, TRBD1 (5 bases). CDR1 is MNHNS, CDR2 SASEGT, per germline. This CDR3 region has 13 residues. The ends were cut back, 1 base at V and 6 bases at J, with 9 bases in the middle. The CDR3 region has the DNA TGTGCCAGCAGTGAAGTCAGGGCCGCTGAAGCTTTCTTT. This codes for CASSEVRAAEAFF.